Presented here are 7 T cell receptor beta chains from one specimen sequenced in a study of metastatic and nonmetastatic thyroid tumors. Each patient went into thyroid surgery without having received any treatment. TCRdb re-analyzed the PCR reads using MiXCR. The sample records around 30,000 clones, around a quarter being singletons. Sequenced sample: blood. These receptors came from a female donor with papillary thyroid cancer or a benign thyroid nodule (not recorded which). Some clones in this sample may be carry-over from other donors' samples.

This clone has just a few counts. The J gene is TRBJ2-3, the V gene TRBV15; TRBD2 matches at 8 bases. Trimming at V came to 3 bases and at J to 0 bases, leaving 2 bases not matched to a gene. Per germline, CDR1 LNHNV and CDR2 YYDKDF (reference sequence). This CDR3 has 15 amino acids. CDR3 coding DNA: TGTGCCACCAGCAGTAGCGGGGCTAGCACAGATACGCAGTATTTT. Amino acids: CATSSSGASTDTQYF.

This clone was picked up many times. The chain links TRBV29-1 to TRBJ2-7; TRBD1 matches at 8 bases. CDR3 length equals 15 residues. Germline trimming cut 4 bases from V and 4 bases from J; bases unmatched to any gene: 12. Germline CDR1 SQVTM, CDR2 ANQGSEA. CDR3 bases: TGCAGCGTTGGGGGACCGGGACAGGACATGTACGAGCAGTACTTC. Its translation is CSVGGPGQDMYEQYF.

This clone was seen a handful of times. The CDR3 DNA reads TGTGCCAGCACCAAAGCGGGAGAGAAATACAATGAGCAGTTCTTC. This gives the protein CASTKAGEKYNEQFF. This sequence joins TRBV3-1 and TRBJ2-1; 8 bases align to TRBD2. The V gene end was trimmed by 7 bases and the J gene end by 4 bases; junction bases not matched to a gene: 9. The CDR3 runs 15 residues. The germline V gene has CDR1 LGHDT and CDR2 YNNKEL (reference sequence).

By proportion, this clone is medium-sized. This chain connects TRBV10-2 to TRBJ2-7, with D possibly matching TRBD2 (6 bases). Looked up from germline, CDR1 is WSHSY and CDR2 is SAAADI. V gave up 6 bases and J gave up 2 bases, with 14 bases separating them. This CDR3 is 14 amino acids long. As DNA, the CDR3 is TGCGCCAGCAGAATTGAACTAGCCACCTACGAGCAGTACTTC. Encoded protein: CASRIELATYEQYF.

The table lists this clone with many counts. CDR3 nucleotides: TGCGCCAGCAGCCAAGATCTTACGCAGCCCCAGCATTTT. It translates to CASSQDLTQPQHF. The chain is built from TRBV4-1 and TRBJ1-5; D is unclear. The V gene's germline CDR1 is MGHRA and CDR2 YSYEKL. The CDR3 extends over 13 amino acids. Trimming removed 0 bases from V and 7 bases from J, with 7 bases in between.

This clone was detected many times. CDR3 region: CASSDTGGWIRPSYNEQFF. The CDR3 DNA is TGTGCCAGCAGTGATACGGGAGGGTGGATCCGACCATCCTACAATGAGCAGTTCTTC. The rearrangement links TRBV2 to TRBJ2-1, with 8 bases fitting TRBD2. This CDR3 comprises 19 residues. Per germline, CDR1 SNHLY and CDR2 FYNNEI. The trim removed 3 bases at V and 1 base at J, leaving 14 bases unmatched.

The J gene is TRBJ2-7, the V gene TRBV27; 7 bases fit TRBD2. Germline CDR1 is MNHEY and CDR2 is SMNVEV (reference sequence). The CDR3 consists of 16 residues. J lost 3 bases, V lost 1 base, and 9 bases had no gene match. The CDR3 spells CASSLLFCLADYEQYF. CDR3 in DNA: TGTGCCAGCAGTTTATTATTTTGTCTAGCGGACTACGAGCAGTACTTC.